Detailed here is one TCR beta chain. Its specificity is not known. This sample was taken from a study of T cell responses to AZD1222 COVID-19 vaccine. Overall study results and limits: Spike was spanned by vaccine-associated CD4 TCRs, with dominance at 160-218 and 743-854. The donor cohort was predominantly white British with a female majority, and clonal diversity may have been underestimated.

The CDR3 runs to 17 residues. Germline CDR1 and CDR2: SEHNR and FQNEAQ (reference sequence). V shed 5 bases and J shed 0 bases, with 19 bases lying between them. Profiling relied on immunoSEQ multiplex PCR, and the TCRdb table lists in-frame clones only, not all of them. The table lists roughly 24,000 clones, 88% of them singletons. Sequencing was performed on peripheral blood, taken 28 days after the second AZD1222 dose. This clonotype was sampled from an adult who received the AZD1222 COVID-19 vaccine. The chain combines TRBV7-9 with TRBJ1-2; the D is unclear. CDR3 residues: CASSPSAGTEANYGYTF. DNA of the CDR3: TGTGCCAGCAGCCCATCGGCTGGTACGGAAGCTAACTATGGCTACACCTTC.